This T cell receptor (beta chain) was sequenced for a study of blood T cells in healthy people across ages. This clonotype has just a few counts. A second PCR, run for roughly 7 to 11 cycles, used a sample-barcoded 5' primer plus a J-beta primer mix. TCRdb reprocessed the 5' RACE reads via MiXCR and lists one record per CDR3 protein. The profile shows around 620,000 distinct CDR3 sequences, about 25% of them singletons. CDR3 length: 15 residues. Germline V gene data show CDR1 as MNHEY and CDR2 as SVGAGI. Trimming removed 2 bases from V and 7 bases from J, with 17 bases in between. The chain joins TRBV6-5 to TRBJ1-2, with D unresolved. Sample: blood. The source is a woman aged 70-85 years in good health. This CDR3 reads CASSYVAGSELGYTF. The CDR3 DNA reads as TGTGCCAGCAGTTACGTCGCGGGCAGTGAACTTGGCTACACCTTC.